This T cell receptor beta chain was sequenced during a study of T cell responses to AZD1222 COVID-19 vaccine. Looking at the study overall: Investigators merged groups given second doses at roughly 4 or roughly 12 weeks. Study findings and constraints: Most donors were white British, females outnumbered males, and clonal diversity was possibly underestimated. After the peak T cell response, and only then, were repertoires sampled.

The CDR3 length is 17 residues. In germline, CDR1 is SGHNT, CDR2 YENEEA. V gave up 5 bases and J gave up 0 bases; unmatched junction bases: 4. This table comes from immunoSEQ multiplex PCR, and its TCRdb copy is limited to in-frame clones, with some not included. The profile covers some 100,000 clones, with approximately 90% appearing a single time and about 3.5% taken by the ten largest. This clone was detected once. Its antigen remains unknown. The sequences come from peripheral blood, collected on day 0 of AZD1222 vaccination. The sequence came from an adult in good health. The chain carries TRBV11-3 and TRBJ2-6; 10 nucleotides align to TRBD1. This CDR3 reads CASSPGQGSSGANVLTF. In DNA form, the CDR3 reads TGTGCCAGCAGCCCGGGACAGGGGTCCTCTGGGGCCAACGTCCTGACTTTC. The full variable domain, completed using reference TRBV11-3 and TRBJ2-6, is EAGVVQSPRYKIIEKKQPVAFWCNPISGHNTLYWYLQNLGQGPELLIRYENEEAVDDSQLPKDRFSAERLKGVDSTLKIQPAELGDSAVYLCASSPGQGSSGANVLTFGAGSRLTVL.